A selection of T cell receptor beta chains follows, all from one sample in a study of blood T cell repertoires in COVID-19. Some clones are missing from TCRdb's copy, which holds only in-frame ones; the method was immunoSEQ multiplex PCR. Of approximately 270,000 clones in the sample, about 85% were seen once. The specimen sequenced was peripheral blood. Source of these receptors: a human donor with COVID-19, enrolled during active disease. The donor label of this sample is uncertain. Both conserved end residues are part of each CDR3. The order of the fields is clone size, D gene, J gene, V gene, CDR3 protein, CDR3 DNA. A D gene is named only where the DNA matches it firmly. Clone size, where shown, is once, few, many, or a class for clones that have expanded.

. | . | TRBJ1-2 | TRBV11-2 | CASSLVGQAVGYTF | TGTGCCAGCAGCTTAGTGGGGCAGGCGGTAGGCTACACCTTC
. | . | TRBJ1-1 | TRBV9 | CASSVGHRNTEAFF | TGTGCCAGCAGCGTAGGACATAGGAACACTGAAGCTTTCTTT
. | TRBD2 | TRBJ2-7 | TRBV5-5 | CASSLPAGYEQYF | TGTGCCAGCAGCTTGCCAGCGGGGTACGAGCAGTACTTC
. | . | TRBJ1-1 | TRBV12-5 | CASGLVLQGTMNTEAFF | TGTGCTAGTGGTTTGGTTCTGCAGGGTACCATGAACACTGAAGCTTTCTTT
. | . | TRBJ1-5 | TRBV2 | CASHILPEPQHF | TGTGCCAGCCACATTTTACCCGAGCCCCAGCATTTT
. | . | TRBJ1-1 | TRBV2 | CASSAGRDTEAFF | TGTGCCAGCAGTGCGGGCAGGGACACTGAAGCTTTCTTT
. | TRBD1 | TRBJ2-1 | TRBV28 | CASSLPGTGEFNEQFF | TGTGCCAGCAGTTTACCCGGGACAGGGGAGTTCAATGAGCAGTTCTTC
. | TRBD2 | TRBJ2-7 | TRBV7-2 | CASSISSGVNYEQYF | TGTGCCAGCAGCATCTCTAGCGGGGTTAACTACGAGCAGTACTTC
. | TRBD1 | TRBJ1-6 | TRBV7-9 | CASSSGGWDNSPLHF | TGTGCCAGCAGCTCAGGGGGATGGGATAATTCACCCCTCCACTTT
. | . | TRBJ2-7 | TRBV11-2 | CASSLDWAALGGEQYF | TGTGCCAGCAGCTTAGATTGGGCCGCGTTGGGGGGTGAGCAGTACTTC
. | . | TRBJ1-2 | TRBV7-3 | CASSPGATKDYGYTF | TGTGCCAGCAGCCCAGGGGCCACTAAGGACTATGGCTACACCTTC
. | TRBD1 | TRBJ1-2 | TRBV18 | CATGQGDSGGYTF | TGTGCCACCGGACAGGGGGACTCGGGTGGCTACACCTTC
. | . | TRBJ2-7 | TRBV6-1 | CASSDRGAYEQYF | TGTGCCAGCAGTGATCGAGGAGCGTACGAGCAGTACTTC
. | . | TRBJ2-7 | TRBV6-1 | CASSEQRVAYEQYF | TGTGCCAGCAGTGAACAGCGGGTGGCCTACGAGCAGTACTTC
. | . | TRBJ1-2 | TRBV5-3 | CARSPQRGGGYGYTF | TGTGCCAGAAGCCCTCAGAGGGGGGGCGGCTATGGCTACACCTTC
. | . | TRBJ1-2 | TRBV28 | CASSFSRGGYTF | TGTGCCAGCAGTTTTAGCAGAGGGGGCTACACCTTC
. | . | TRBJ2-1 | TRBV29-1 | CSAGDFSYNEQFF | TGCAGCGCGGGGGACTTCTCCTACAATGAGCAGTTCTTC
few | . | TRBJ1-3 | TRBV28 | CASSTDRHSGNTIYF | TGTGCCAGCAGTACCGACAGGCACTCTGGAAACACCATATATTTT
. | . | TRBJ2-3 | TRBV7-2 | CASSLSGQPTDTQYF | TGTGCCAGCAGCTTATCAGGACAGCCCACAGATACGCAGTATTTT
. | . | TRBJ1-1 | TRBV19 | CASSRLQGRGTEAFF | TGTGCCAGCTCCCGCCTCCAAGGACGGGGCACTGAAGCTTTCTTT
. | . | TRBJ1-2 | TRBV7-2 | CASSQDANRVLSGYTF | TGTGCCAGCAGCCAAGACGCGAACAGGGTTTTAAGTGGCTACACCTTC
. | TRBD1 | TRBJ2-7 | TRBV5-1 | CASSLGGTGPYEQYF | TGCGCCAGCAGCTTGGGGGGGACAGGACCCTACGAGCAGTACTTC
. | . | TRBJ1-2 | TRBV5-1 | CASSLESGNYGYTF | TGCGCCAGCAGCTTGGAATCCGGGAACTATGGCTACACCTTC
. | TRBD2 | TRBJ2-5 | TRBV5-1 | CASSHSSGQETQYF | TGCGCCAGCAGCCATTCTAGCGGCCAAGAGACCCAGTACTTC
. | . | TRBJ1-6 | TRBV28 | CASTAPGRYSPLHF | TGTGCCAGCACGGCCCCAGGGAGGTATTCACCCCTCCACTTT
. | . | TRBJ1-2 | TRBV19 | CASSLPGSQNQVNYGYTF | TGTGCCAGTAGTCTTCCCGGGAGTCAAAATCAAGTCAATTATGGCTACACCTTC
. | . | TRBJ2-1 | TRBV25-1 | CASSSSIVFSYNEQFF | TGTGCCAGCAGTTCTAGCATAGTTTTCTCCTACAATGAGCAGTTCTTC
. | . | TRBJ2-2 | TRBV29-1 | CSVERLLDTGELFF | TGCAGCGTTGAACGTTTGCTAGACACCGGGGAGCTGTTTTTT
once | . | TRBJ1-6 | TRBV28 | CASSLGGASGSPLHF | TGTGCCAGCAGTTTAGGTGGGGCCTCTGGTTCACCCCTCCACTTT
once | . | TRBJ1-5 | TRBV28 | CASRRENNQPQHF | TGTGCCAGCAGACGGGAGAACAATCAGCCCCAGCATTTT
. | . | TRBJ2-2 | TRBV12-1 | CASSFLPSGSGNVTGELFF | TGTGCCAGCAGCTTTCTACCCTCCGGTAGCGGGAATGTTACTGGGGAGCTGTTTTTT
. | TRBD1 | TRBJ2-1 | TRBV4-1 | CASSHPTALPGTGSYNEQFF | TGCGCCAGCAGCCACCCAACCGCCCTCCCCGGGACAGGCTCCTACAATGAGCAGTTCTTC
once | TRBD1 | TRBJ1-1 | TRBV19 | CASSMQGAPTEAFF | TGTGCCAGTAGTATGCAGGGGGCGCCCACTGAAGCTTTCTTT
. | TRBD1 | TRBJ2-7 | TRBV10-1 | CAHRGIGYEQYF | TGCGCGCACAGGGGCATTGGATACGAGCAGTACTTC
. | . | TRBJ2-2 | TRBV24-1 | CATRSRELATGELFF | TGTGCCACCAGATCCAGGGAACTGGCCACCGGGGAGCTGTTTTTT
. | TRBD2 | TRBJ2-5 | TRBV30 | CAWSKGLAGETQYF | TGTGCCTGGAGTAAGGGACTAGCGGGAGAGACCCAGTACTTC
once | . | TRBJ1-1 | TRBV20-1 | CSVARQSEAFF | TGCAGTGTCGCAAGACAGAGTGAAGCTTTCTTT
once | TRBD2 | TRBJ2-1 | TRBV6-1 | CASSEAGLAGATSYNEQFF | TGTGCCAGCAGTGAAGCCGGACTAGCGGGAGCCACCTCCTACAATGAGCAGTTCTTC
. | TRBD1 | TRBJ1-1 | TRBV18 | CASSPRTGQDTEAFF | TGTGCCAGCTCACCGAGGACAGGGCAGGACACTGAAGCTTTCTTT
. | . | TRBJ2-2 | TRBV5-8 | CASSFGGNTGELFF | TGTGCCAGCAGCTTTGGCGGGAACACCGGGGAGCTGTTTTTT
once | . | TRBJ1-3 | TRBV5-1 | CASSLGQAQVNTIYF | TGCGCCAGCAGCTTGGGGCAGGCTCAAGTAAACACCATATATTTT
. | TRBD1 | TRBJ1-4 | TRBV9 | CASSGGTADNEKLFF | TGTGCCAGCAGCGGGGGGACAGCCGACAATGAAAAACTGTTTTTT
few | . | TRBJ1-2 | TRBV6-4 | CASSDSPGIGGYTF | TGTGCCAGCAGTGACTCGCCAGGCATCGGAGGCTACACCTTC
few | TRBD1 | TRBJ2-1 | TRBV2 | CASTLGDRGFRGNEQFF | TGTGCCAGCACCTTAGGGGACAGGGGATTTCGGGGCAATGAGCAGTTCTTC
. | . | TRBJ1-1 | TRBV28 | CASSSPWGANTEAFF | TGTGCCAGCAGTTCTCCCTGGGGAGCCAACACTGAAGCTTTCTTT
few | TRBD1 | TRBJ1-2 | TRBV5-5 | CASSLSFTFPGTGGSYGYTF | TGTGCCAGCAGCCTTTCGTTTACCTTTCCCGGGACAGGGGGTAGCTATGGCTACACCTTC
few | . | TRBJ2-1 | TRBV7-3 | CASSRRLEAYNEQFF | TGTGCCAGCAGCCGAAGACTAGAAGCCTACAATGAGCAGTTCTTC
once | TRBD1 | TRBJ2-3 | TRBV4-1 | CASSSLQGVDTQYF | TGCGCCAGCAGCTCTTTACAGGGGGTAGATACGCAGTATTTT
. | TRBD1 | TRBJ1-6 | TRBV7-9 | CASSSGTGVSPLHF | TGTGCCAGCAGCTCCGGGACAGGGGTTTCACCCCTCCACTTT
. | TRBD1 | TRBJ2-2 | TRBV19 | CASSAGQGNTGELFF | TGTGCCAGTAGCGCCGGACAGGGTAACACCGGGGAGCTGTTTTTT
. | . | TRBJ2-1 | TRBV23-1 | CASSQSREWVSYNEQFF | TGCGCCAGCAGTCAATCGAGGGAGTGGGTCTCCTACAATGAGCAGTTCTTC
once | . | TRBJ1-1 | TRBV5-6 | CASSPSRVNTEAFF | TGTGCCAGCAGTCCGAGCAGGGTGAACACTGAAGCTTTCTTT
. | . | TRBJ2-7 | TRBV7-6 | CASSLAVGRGRDEQYF | TGTGCCAGCAGCTTAGCAGTAGGCAGGGGACGCGACGAGCAGTACTTC